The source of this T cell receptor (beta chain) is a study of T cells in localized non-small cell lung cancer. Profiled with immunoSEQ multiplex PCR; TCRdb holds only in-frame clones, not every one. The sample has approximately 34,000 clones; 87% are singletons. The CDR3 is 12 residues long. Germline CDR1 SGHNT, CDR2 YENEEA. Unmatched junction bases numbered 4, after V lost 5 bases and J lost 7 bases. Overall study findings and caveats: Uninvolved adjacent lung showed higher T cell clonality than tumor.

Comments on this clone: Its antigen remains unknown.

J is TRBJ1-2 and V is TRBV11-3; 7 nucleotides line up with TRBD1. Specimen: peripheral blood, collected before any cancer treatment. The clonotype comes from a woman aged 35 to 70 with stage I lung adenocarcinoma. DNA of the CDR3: TGTGCCAGCAGCCCTTACAGGGGTGGCTACACCTTC. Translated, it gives CASSPYRGGYTF.